This entry features one TCR beta chain sequence. The target antigen is unknown. Other DNA sequences in this specimen translate into the identical CDR3. The sample originates from a study of shared clonotypes between healthy human individuals. Study-wide results and caveats: Naive subsets, compared against memory subsets, generally had larger estimated richness values. Roughly 5% of naive CD4 clonotypes were common to a handful of donors.

CD45RO-negative cells were positively selected for CCR7, leaving out terminally differentiated effector memory CD45RA+ cells. The study drew all its donors from Caucasian adults living in Nashville, Tennessee. V was pared by 3 bases and J by 0 bases, with 6 bases between. From germline, CDR1 is SQVTM and CDR2 ANQGSEA. The CDR3 contains 12 residues. Over several immunoSEQ plates, each subset's genomic DNA was distributed in even portions. Assay: immunoSEQ multiplex PCR; the TCRdb copy retains only in-frame clones and omits some. Of around 600,000 clones listed, 95% to 98% are singletons. This TCR came from a man younger than 45 in good health. Sequences were obtained from naive CD8+ T cells sorted from blood. The V and J genes are TRBV29-1 and TRBJ2-7; perhaps TRBD1 as D (6 bases). CDR3 coding DNA: TGCAGCGTTGAGACAGGCTCCTACGAGCAGTACTTC. Translating gives CSVETGSYEQYF.